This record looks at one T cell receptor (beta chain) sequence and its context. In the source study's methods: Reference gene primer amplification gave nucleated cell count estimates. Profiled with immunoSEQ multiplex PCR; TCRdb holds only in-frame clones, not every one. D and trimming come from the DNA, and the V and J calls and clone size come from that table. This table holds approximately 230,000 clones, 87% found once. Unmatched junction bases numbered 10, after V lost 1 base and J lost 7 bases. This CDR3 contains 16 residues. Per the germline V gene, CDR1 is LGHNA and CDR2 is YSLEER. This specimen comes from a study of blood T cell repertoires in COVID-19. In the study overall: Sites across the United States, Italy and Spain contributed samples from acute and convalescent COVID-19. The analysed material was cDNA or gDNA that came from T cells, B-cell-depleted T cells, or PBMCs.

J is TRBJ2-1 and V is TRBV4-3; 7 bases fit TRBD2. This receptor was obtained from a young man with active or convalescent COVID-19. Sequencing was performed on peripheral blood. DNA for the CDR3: TGCGCCAGCAGCCAAGCCCCAGCGGGATCCCTAAATGAGCAGTTCTTC. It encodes CASSQAPAGSLNEQFF.